This entry concerns a single T cell receptor (beta chain). Its antigen is not yet known. No base-level quality is on record; no much larger clone is a single base apart. This specimen belongs to a study of T cell changes during pregnancy in multiple sclerosis (dated by TCRdb to the late 2010s). Describing the broader study: In women with multiple sclerosis, the researchers looked at how the T cell repertoire shifted as pregnancy progressed.

The receptor library was made with the immunoSEQ multiplex PCR assay. TCRdb provides this immuneACCESS table in a form limited to in-frame rearrangements. Some clones are lacking; in checked studies, under half of them reflect an unresolved V gene, and why the rest are absent is not known. Across this sample there are about 38,000 clones, with around 93% seen only once. Around 0.37% of the sample belongs to the ten largest clones. This sequence originates from a female donor with multiple sclerosis, enrolled in a pregnancy study. Sequences were derived from CD4+ T cells from peripheral blood mononuclear cells, sampled in the second trimester of pregnancy.

The DNA reads TGTGCCAGCAGTTACGACAGGTTCATGAACACTGAAGCTTTCTTT. This gives the protein CASSYDRFMNTEAFF. The chain is assembled from TRBV27 and TRBJ1-1; TRBD1 is possibly the D segment (6 matching bases). Reading the germline V gene (reference sequence) gives CDR1 MNHEY and CDR2 SMNVEV. Its CDR3 holds 15 amino acids, cysteine through phenylalanine. CDR3 DNA only is kept here, 45 bases in frame from base 1. Trimming takes 4 bases from V and 0 bases from J, and the germline ends sit 12 bases apart.